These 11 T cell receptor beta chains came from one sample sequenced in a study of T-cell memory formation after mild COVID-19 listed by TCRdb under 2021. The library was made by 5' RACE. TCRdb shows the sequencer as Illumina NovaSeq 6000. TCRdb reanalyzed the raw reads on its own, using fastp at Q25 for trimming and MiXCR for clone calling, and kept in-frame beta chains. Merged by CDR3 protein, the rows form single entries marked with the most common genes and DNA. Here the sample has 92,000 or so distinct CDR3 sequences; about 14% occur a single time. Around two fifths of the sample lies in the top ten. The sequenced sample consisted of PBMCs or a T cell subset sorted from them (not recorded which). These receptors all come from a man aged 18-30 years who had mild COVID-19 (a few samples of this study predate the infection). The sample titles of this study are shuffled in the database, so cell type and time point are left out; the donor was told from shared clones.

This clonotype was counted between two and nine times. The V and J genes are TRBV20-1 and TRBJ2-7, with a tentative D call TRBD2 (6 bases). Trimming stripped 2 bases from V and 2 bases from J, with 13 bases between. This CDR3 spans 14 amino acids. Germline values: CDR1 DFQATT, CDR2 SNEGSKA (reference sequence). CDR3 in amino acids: CSARTGTSPYEQYF. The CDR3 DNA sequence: TGCAGTGCTAGAACCGGGACTTCGCCCTACGAGCAGTACTTC.

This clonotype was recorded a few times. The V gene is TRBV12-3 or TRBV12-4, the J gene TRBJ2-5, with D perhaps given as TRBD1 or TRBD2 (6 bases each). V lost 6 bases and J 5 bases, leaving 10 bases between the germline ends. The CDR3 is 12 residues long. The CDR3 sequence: CASRGGRETQYF. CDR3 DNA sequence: TGTGCCAGCAGAGGGGGGAGGGAGACCCAGTACTTC.

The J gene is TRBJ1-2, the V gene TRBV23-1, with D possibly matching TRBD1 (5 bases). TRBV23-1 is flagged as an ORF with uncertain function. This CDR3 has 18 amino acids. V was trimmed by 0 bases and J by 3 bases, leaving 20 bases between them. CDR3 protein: CASSQSSIREPAHYGYTF. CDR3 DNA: TGCGCCAGCAGTCAATCGAGTATCAGGGAGCCGGCACACTATGGCTACACCTTC.

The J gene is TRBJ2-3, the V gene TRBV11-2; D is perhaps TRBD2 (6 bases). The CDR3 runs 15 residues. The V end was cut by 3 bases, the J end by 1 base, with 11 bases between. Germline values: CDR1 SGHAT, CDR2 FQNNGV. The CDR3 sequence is CASSLFPGGTDTQYF. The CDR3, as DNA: TGTGCCAGCAGCTTGTTTCCGGGGGGCACAGATACGCAGTATTTT.

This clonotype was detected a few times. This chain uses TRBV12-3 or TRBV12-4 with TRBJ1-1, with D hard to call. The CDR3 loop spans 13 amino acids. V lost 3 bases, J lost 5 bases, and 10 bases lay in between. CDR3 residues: CASSFVGVTEAFF. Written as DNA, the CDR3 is TGTGCCAGCAGTTTTGTCGGGGTTACTGAAGCTTTCTTT.

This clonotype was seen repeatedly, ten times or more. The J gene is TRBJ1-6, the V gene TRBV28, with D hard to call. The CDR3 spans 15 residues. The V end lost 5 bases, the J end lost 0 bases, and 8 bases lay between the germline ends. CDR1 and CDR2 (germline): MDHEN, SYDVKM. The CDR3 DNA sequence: TGTGCCAGCAGTCTTTTGAGCTCCTATAATTCACCCCTCCACTTT. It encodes CASSLLSSYNSPLHF.

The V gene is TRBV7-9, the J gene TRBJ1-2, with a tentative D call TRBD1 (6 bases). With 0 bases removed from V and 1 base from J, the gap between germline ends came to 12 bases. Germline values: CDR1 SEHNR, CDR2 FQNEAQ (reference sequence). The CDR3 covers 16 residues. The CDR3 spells CASSLAGTTVNYGYTF. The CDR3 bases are TGTGCCAGCAGCTTAGCGGGGACAACTGTTAACTATGGCTACACCTTC.

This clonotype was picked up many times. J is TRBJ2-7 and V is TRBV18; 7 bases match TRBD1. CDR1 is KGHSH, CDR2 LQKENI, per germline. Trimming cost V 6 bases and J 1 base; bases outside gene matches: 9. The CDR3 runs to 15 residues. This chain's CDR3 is CASSLSETGSYEQYF. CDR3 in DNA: TGTGCCAGCTCCCTCTCGGAGACAGGGTCCTACGAGCAGTACTTC.

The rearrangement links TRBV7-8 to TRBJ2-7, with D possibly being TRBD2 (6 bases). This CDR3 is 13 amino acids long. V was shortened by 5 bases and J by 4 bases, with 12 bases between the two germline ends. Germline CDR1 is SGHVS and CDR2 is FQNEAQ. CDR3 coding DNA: TGTGCCAGCAGCGACCCCGGGGGTTACGAGCAGTACGTC. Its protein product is CASSDPGGYEQYV.

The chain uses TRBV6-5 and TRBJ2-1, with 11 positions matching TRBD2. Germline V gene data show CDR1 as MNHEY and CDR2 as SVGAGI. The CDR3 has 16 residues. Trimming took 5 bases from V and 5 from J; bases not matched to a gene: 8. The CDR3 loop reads CASSTPGTSGHNEQFF. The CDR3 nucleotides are TGTGCCAGCAGTACCCCAGGGACTAGCGGACACAATGAGCAGTTCTTC.

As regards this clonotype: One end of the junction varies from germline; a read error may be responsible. The CDR3 loop is CATSSLTGAENIQYF. CDR3 sequence (DNA): TGTGCCACCAGCAGCCTAACAGGAGCCGAAAACATTCAGTACTTC. The chain links TRBV15 to TRBJ2-4; TRBD1 is a possible D gene (5 bases). The length of the CDR3 is 15 residues. Per germline, CDR1 LNHNV and CDR2 YYDKDF (reference sequence).